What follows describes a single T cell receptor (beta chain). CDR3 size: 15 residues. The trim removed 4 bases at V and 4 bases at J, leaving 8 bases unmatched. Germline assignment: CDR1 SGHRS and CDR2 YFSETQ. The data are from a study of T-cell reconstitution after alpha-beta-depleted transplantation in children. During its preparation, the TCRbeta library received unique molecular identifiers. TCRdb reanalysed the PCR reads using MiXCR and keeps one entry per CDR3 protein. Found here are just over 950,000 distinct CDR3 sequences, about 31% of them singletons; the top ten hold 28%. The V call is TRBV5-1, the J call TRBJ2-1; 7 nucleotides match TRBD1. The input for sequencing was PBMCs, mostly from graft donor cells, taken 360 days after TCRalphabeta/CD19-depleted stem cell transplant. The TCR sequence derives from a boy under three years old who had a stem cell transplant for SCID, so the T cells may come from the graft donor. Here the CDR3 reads CASSKGQMIYNEQFF. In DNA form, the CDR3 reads TGCGCCAGCAGCAAGGGACAGATGATATACAATGAGCAGTTCTTC.